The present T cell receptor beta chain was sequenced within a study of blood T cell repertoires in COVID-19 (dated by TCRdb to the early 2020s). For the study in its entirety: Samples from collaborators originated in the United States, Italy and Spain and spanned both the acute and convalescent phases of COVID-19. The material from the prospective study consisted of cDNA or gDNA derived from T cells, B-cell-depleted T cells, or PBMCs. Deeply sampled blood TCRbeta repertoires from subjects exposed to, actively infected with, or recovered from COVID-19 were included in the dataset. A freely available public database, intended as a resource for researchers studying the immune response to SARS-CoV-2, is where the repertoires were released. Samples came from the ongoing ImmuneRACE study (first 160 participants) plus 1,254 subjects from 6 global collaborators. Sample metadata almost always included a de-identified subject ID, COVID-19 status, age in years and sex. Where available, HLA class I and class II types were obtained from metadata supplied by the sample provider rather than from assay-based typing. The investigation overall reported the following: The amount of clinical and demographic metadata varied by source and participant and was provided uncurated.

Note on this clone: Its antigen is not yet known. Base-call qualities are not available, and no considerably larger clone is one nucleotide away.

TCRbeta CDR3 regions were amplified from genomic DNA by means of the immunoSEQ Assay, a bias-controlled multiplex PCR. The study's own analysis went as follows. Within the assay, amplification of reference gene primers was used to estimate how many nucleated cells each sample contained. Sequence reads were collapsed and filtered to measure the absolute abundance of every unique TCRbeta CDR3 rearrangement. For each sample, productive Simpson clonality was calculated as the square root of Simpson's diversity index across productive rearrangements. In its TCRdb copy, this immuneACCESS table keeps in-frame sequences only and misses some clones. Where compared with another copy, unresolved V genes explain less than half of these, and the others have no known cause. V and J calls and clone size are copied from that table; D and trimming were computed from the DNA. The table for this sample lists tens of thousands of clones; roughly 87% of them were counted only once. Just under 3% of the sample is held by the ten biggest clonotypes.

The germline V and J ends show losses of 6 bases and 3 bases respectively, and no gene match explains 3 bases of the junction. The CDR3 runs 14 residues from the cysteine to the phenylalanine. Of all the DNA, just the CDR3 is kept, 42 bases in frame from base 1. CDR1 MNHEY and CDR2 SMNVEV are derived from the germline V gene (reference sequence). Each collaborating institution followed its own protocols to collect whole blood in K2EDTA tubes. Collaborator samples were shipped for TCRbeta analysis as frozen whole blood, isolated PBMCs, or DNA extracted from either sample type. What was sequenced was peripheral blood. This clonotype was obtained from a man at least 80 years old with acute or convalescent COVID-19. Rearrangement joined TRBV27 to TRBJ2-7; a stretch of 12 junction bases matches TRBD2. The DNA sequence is TGTGCCAGCAGGAGGACTAGCGGGGTCTACGAGCAGTACTTC. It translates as CASRRTSGVYEQYF.